The 2 T cell receptor beta chains presented below share a single source sample, sequenced in a study of CD8+CD57+ T cells in acquired aplastic anemia. Patients chosen for sequencing had CD8+CD57+ cells that had expanded, as shown by flow cytometry. Template material for TCR beta VDJ and CDR3 profiling consisted of genomic DNA. MiXCR, run by TCRdb on the reads, gives a single entry per CDR3 protein. The sample consists of 150,000 to 200,000 distinct CDR3 sequences, around 47% of them appearing once. Specimen: sorted CD4+, CD8+, or CD8+CD57+ T cells (not recorded which) from PBMCs. These receptors all stem from a human donor with aplastic anemia.

CDR3 sequence reads: CAISETGSNTEAFF. In DNA, the CDR3 is TGTGCCATCAGTGAAACAGGGTCGAACACTGAAGCTTTCTTT. The V call is TRBV10-3, the J call TRBJ1-1; TRBD1 might be the D (6 bases). From germline, CDR1 is ENHRY and CDR2 SYGVKD. V lost 3 bases and J lost 1, with 9 bases in between. The CDR3 consists of 14 residues.

The chain uses TRBV6-1 and TRBJ2-1; D gene unclear. Trimming removed 6 bases from V and 5 bases from J, with 14 bases in between. Per germline, CDR1 MNHNS and CDR2 SASEGT. The CDR3 length is 14 residues. The CDR3 loop reads CASRASNQNNEQFF. CDR3 coding DNA: TGTGCCAGCAGGGCTAGTAATCAGAACAATGAGCAGTTCTTC.